This TCR beta chain was obtained from a study of blood T cells in healthy people across ages. Using a J-beta primer mix together with a sample-barcoded 5' primer, a second PCR was run for roughly 7 to 11 cycles. Using its own MiXCR run on the 5' RACE reads, TCRdb lists one record per CDR3 protein. The sample has around 1,700,000 distinct CDR3 sequences; 28% are singletons. On this clonotype: Its antigen is as yet unknown.

Study-level findings and limits: Reliance upon unsorted PBMCs precluded definitive naive versus antigen-experienced comparison.

The CDR3 loop spans 17 amino acids. Germline V gene data show CDR1 as SGHVS and CDR2 as FNYEAQ. Trimming shortened V by 5 bases and J by 1 base, and 19 bases separated the two germline ends. Sequenced: blood. The receptor was derived from a woman aged 30 to 39 in good health. The chain couples TRBV7-6 to TRBJ2-3; D possibly matches TRBD1 or TRBD2 (5 bases each). The CDR3 protein is CASSPTLGEWGTDTQYF. In nucleotides, the CDR3 is TGTGCCAGCAGCCCTACCTTGGGGGAGTGGGGCACAGATACGCAGTATTTT.